These T cell receptor beta chains were read from a single sample in a study of patients and donors after allogeneic stem cell transplantation. MiXCR, run by TCRdb on the RT-PCR reads, gives a single entry per CDR3 protein. The sample yields about a million distinct CDR3 sequences, 15% to 20% seen once. The source material was blood, either unsorted or a sorted T cell fraction (not recorded which). These receptors all stem from a human donor who was either an allogeneic HSCT recipient or a stem cell or donor lymphocyte infusion donor (not recorded which). It is not recorded whose cells these are; they may come from a transplant donor. Each CDR3 is given with its conserved first and last residue. The D gene is left open where the match is weak.

V gene	D gene	J gene	CDR3 protein
TRBV9	NA	TRBJ1-2	CASSVAGGAGGYTF
TRBV12-5	TRBD2	TRBJ2-2	CASGSRDRRELRTGELFF
TRBV27	TRBD2	TRBJ2-1	CASSLAPLAGFYNEQFF
TRBV6-1	NA	TRBJ2-2	CASRLPGIPGELFF
TRBV7-2	NA	TRBJ2-2	CASSRDFSTGELFF
TRBV7-9	TRBD2	TRBJ2-3	CASSKGLAASTDTQYF
TRBV7-2	TRBD1	TRBJ2-1	CASSRDRDIHEQFF
TRBV11-2	TRBD2	TRBJ2-1	CASISLRGENEQFF
TRBV7-9	TRBD1	TRBJ1-2	CASTIDGTGVYGYTF
TRBV6-1	NA	TRBJ2-7	CASSQGRISYEQYF
TRBV12-3/TRBV12-4	TRBD2	TRBJ2-3	CASSDIDTGTSMTDTQYF
TRBV6-1	NA	TRBJ1-2	CASTRQANYGYTF
TRBV11-1	NA	TRBJ2-2	CASSSGRRNTGELFF
TRBV12-3/TRBV12-4	TRBD1	TRBJ2-3	CASSLSRSKGDRVTDTQYF
TRBV27	NA	TRBJ1-2	CASSPQGWGYGYTF
TRBV30	NA	TRBJ2-6	CAWISEVLGTGANVLTF
TRBV2	NA	TRBJ2-5	CASSVQGARGTQYF
TRBV9	TRBD2	TRBJ2-5	CASSVGGLAGVETQYF
TRBV29-1	TRBD1	TRBJ1-2	CSVPGTAFTVTNYGYTF
TRBV12-3/TRBV12-4	TRBD2	TRBJ2-1	CASTHGASGSLERGF
TRBV6-2/TRBV6-3	NA	TRBJ2-1	CASRARDLHYNEQFF
TRBV12-3/TRBV12-4	NA	TRBJ1-2	CASSPGHPSGYTF
TRBV12-3/TRBV12-4	TRBD1	TRBJ2-5	CASTLGQGARETQYF
TRBV7-9	NA	TRBJ2-7	CASSLGTNSYEQYF
TRBV6-4	TRBD2	TRBJ2-1	CASSEREGGREQFF
TRBV2	TRBD1	TRBJ2-7	CASRVLGQRQGRDEQYF
TRBV5-1	NA	TRBJ2-5	CASSLDVPAWETQYF
TRBV12-3/TRBV12-4	NA	TRBJ1-5	CASSLLDNQPQHF
TRBV29-1	NA	TRBJ1-2	CSVGYKVGGYTF
TRBV24-1	NA	TRBJ2-1	CATSDLRGSLDNEQFF
TRBV24-1	NA	TRBJ2-7	CATSDGSSAEQYF
TRBV6-1	NA	TRBJ1-6	CATTPPGFRVNSPLHF
TRBV5-1	NA	TRBJ2-1	CASSTWTQTYNEQFF
TRBV10-3	NA	TRBJ2-2	CAIKWVGGELFF
TRBV7-6	NA	TRBJ2-3	CASSLAGGAGDTQYF
TRBV19	NA	TRBJ2-1	CASSATANEQFF